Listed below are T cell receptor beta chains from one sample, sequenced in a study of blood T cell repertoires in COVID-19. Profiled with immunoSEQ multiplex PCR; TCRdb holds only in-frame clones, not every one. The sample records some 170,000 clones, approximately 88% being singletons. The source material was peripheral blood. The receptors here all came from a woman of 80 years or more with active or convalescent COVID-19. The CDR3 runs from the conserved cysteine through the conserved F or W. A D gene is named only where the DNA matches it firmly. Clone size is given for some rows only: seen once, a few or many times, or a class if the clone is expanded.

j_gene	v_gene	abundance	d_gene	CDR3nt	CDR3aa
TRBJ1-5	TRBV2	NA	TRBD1	TGTGCCAGCAGTGAAATGGGACAGGGGGTAGGGAATAGCAATCAGCCCCAGCATTTT	CASSEMGQGVGNSNQPQHF
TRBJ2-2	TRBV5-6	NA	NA	TGTGCCAGCAGCCCTTGGGACACTGGGGGCACCGGGGAGCTGTTTTTT	CASSPWDTGGTGELFF
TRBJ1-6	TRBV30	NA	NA	TGTGCCTGGAGTGTGCGGGATAATTCACCCCTCCACTTT	CAWSVRDNSPLHF
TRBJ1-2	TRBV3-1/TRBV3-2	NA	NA	TGTGCCAGCAGCCAAGTGCAGGGCAATGGCTACACCTTC	CASSQVQGNGYTF
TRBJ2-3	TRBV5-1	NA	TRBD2	TGCGCCAGCAGCTTGGAGGGTAGCGGGGTCACAGATACGCAGTATTTT	CASSLEGSGVTDTQYF
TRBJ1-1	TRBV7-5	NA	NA	TGTGCCAGAAGCTTGCGGAAAAACACTGAAGCTTTCTTT	CARSLRKNTEAFF
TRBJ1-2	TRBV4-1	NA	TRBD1	TGCGCCAGCAGCCAAGAGGGAGGACAGGGGGCGCGTTATGGACCCTATGGCTACACCTTC	CASSQEGGQGARYGPYGYTF
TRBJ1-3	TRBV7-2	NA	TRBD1	TGTGCCAGCAGCTCCAGGGGGGCTCTGGGAAACACCATATATTTT	CASSSRGALGNTIYF
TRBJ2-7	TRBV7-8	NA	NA	TGTGCCACCGGACACTTGGCCACCTACGAGCAGTACTTC	CATGHLATYEQYF
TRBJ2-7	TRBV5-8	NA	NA	TGTGCCAGCAGCTTTACGGACGGGAATTACGAGCAGTACTTC	CASSFTDGNYEQYF
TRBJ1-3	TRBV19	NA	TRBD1	TGTGCCAGTAGTATAGCCAGACAGGGGGCCACTGGAAACACCATATATTTT	CASSIARQGATGNTIYF
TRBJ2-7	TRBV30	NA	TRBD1	TGTGCCTGGAGTCCAGGGGGAATAGTGAGCTCCTACGAGCAGTACTTC	CAWSPGGIVSSYEQYF
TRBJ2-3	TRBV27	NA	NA	TGTGCCAGCAGTTTAGGTCGGGCAGATACGCAGTATTTT	CASSLGRADTQYF
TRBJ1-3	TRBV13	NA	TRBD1	TGTGCCAGCAGCCCGACAGGGGTCGGAAACACCATATATTTT	CASSPTGVGNTIYF
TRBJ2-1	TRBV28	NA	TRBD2	TGTGCCACGTTCACGGGACTAGCTTTCGGGCCCTACAATGAGCAGTTCTTC	CATFTGLAFGPYNEQFF
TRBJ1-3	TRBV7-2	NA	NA	TGTGCCAGCAGCTTACAACAGCTGAGCTCTGGAAACACCATATATTTT	CASSLQQLSSGNTIYF
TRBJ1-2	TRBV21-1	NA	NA	TGTGCCAGCAGCCCCCGGGGGGGACCTAAGAAATATGGCTACACCTTC	CASSPRGGPKKYGYTF
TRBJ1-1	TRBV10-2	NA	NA	TGCGCCAGCACTCAGGGGAGGAACACTGAAGCTTTCTTT	CASTQGRNTEAFF
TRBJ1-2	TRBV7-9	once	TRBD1	TGTGCCAGCAGCTTAGTGCGGACAGGGGGCGACTATGGCTACACCTTC	CASSLVRTGGDYGYTF
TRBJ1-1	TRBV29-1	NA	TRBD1	TGCAGCGTTGAACTCGAGGGGGCAGGCAACACTGAAGCTTTCTTT	CSVELEGAGNTEAFF
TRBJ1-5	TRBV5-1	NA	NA	TGCGCCAGCAGCATACAGGGCTATAATCAGCCCCAGCATTTT	CASSIQGYNQPQHF
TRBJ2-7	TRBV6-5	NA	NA	TGTGCCAGCAGTATAAGGGGGGAGCAGTACTTC	CASSIRGEQYF
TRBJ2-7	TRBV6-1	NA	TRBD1	TGTGCCAGCAGTGACTGGACAGGGGGGGGTACCTACGAGCAGTACTTC	CASSDWTGGGTYEQYF
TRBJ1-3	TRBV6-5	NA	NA	TGTGCCAGCAGGGACAGCTCTGGAAACACCATATATTTT	CASRDSSGNTIYF
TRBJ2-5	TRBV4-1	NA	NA	TGCGCCAGCAGCCAAGATAGGGGGAAAGAGACCCAGTACTTC	CASSQDRGKETQYF
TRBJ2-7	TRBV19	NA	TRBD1	TGTGCCAGTAGTATAGAGGGACAGCTACCCTACGAGCAGTACTTC	CASSIEGQLPYEQYF
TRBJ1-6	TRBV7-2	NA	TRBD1	TGTGCCAGCGGAATTGGACAGGGTAATTCACCCCTCCACTTT	CASGIGQGNSPLHF
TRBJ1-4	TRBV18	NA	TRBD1	TGTGCCAGCTCTGAGGACAGGGTTGAAAAACTGTTTTTT	CASSEDRVEKLFF
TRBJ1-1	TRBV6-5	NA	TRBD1	TGTGCCAGCAGCCACCCCGAGACAGGGGAAAATGCTTTCTTT	CASSHPETGENAFF
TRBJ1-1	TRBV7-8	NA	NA	TGTGCCAGCAGCCCGACTAGGAAGGGCACTGAAGCTTTCTTT	CASSPTRKGTEAFF
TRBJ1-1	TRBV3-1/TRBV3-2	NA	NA	TGTGCCAGCAGCCAAGGAGCCTCCAACACTGAAGCTTTCTTT	CASSQGASNTEAFF
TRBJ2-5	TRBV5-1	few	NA	TGCGCCAGCAGCGGTGGCTCCAAAGAGACCCAGTACTTC	CASSGGSKETQYF
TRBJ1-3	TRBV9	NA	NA	TGTGCCAGCGGACCCTCAGGGGCCGTCGGAAACACCATATATTTT	CASGPSGAVGNTIYF
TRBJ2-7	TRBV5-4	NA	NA	TGTGCCAGCAGCAGTCCGGCCGGTGCAGGTTCCTACGAGCAGTACTTC	CASSSPAGAGSYEQYF
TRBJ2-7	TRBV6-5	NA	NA	TGTGCCAGCAGTCGCGGTACCATTAGCTCCTACGAGCAGTACTTC	CASSRGTISSYEQYF
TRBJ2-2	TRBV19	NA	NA	TGTGCCAGTATCGGGGGCGGGGAGCTGTTTTTT	CASIGGGELFF
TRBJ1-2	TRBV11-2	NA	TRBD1	TGTGCCAGCAGCTTTGGGACAGGTGGGGATGGCTACACCTTC	CASSFGTGGDGYTF
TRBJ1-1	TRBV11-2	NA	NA	TGTGCCAGCAGCTTCAAAGACAGAGAAGCTTTCTTT	CASSFKDREAFF
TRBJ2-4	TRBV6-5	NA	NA	TGTGCCAGCAGTCCGACTGGTACGACCAAAAACATTCAGTACTTC	CASSPTGTTKNIQYF